These T cell receptor beta chains were read from a single sample in a study of cytomegalovirus exposure and HLA in healthy donors. Data came from immunoSEQ multiplex PCR; TCRdb stores just in-frame clones and leaves some out. The sample has approximately 110,000 clones, about 88% seen once. The sample consisted of PBMCs. The source of these receptors is a woman between 18 and 29 years old in good health and CMV-seropositive. The CDR3 runs from the conserved cysteine through the conserved F or W. Fields, in order: V gene, clone size, CDR3 protein. The size field is filled for only some rows; it gives once, few, many or a size class.

TRBV9 NA CASSPGQQSSYEQYF
TRBV28 NA CASSPMRGYTDTQYF
TRBV4-1 NA CASSQDPGQGISGANVLTF
TRBV5-1 NA CASSSTGQGDQPQHF
TRBV4-2 NA CASSIGTGYEQYF
TRBV28 once CASISVPTTEAFF
TRBV6-5 NA CASRSPTGGYGYTF
TRBV5-6 NA CASSSPLTGYEQYF
TRBV9 NA CASSGLGSGTPTNYGYTF
TRBV6-5 NA CASTQGGSYNEQFF
TRBV7-3 NA CASSLIPGGATDTQYF
TRBV11-3 NA CASSVRPGTGIYEQYF
TRBV29-1 NA CSVDLGLITGELFF
TRBV19 few CASTPAGAYYGYTF
TRBV28 NA CASSLGQGFASPLHF
TRBV28 NA CASRETGTDTQYF
TRBV5-1 NA CASSADSYEQYF
TRBV7-9 NA CASSLEIDSPLADYGYTF
TRBV11-2 NA CASTQRLSVGNEQFF
TRBV6-1 NA CASNRDRVQETQYF
TRBV11-2 NA CASRSSGYTDTQYF
TRBV19 NA CASSIDPGANYEQYF
TRBV10-3 NA CAISESARTGTGGLGETQYF
TRBV5-1 NA CASRPSSGGTDTQYF
TRBV27 NA CASSLIQGTEAFF
TRBV19 NA CASSAGYEKLFF
TRBV4-2 NA CASSRGLAGAANEQFF
TRBV10-1 NA CASSLTGLVTGELFF
TRBV19 NA CASSKDSVTLHF
TRBV28 NA CASSFGQGSGELFF
TRBV5-1 NA CASSLAGTGWVDEQFF
TRBV4-1 NA CASSQAATYSSYEQYF
TRBV7-9 NA CASSLAFYNEQFF
TRBV29-1 NA CSVPKTGGHEQFF
TRBV7-9 NA CASSLSLTGELFF
TRBV19 few CASSIDPGVSPLHF
TRBV5-1 NA CASSEGYRGYTF
TRBV28 NA CATNQGNTGELFF
TRBV7-3 NA CASSATGTSGTSTDTQYF
TRBV4-1 few CASSQGFIRGLQPQHF
TRBV7-3 NA CASSLVHKKLKNSNQPQHF
TRBV6-5 NA CASSPRTSLNTQYF
TRBV11-3 NA CASSLRGWPYEQYF
TRBV4-1 once CASSHSDSGVDEQFF
TRBV7-3 NA CASSQQHTDTQYF
TRBV28 NA CASSLPQGDEAFF
TRBV11-2 NA CASSSGYNEQFF
TRBV14 NA CASRVGGTGELFF
TRBV10-3 few CAIQRGGGGQRPYEQYF
TRBV27 once CASRLPGTDTQYF
TRBV19 few CASSQYEKLFF
TRBV19 once CASSIGRRGEKLFF
TRBV29-1 once CSAKKYRTSTDTQYF
TRBV14 NA CASSRILAAAYEQYF
TRBV7-2 few CASTYQEGNYGYTF